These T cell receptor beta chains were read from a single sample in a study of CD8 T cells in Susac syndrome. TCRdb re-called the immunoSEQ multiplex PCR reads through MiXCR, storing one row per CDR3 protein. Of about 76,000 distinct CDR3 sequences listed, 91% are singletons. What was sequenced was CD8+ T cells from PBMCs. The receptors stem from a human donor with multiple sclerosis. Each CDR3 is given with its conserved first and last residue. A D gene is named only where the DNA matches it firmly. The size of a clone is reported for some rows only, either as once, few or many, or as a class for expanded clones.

CDR3 protein: CASSFTGSYGYTF
CDR3 DNA: TGTGCCAGCAGCTTTACAGGGTCCTATGGCTACACTTTC
clone size: few
D gene: NA
J gene: TRBJ1-2
V gene: TRBV13

CDR3 protein: CATSRDDRGDTEAFF
CDR3 DNA: TGTGCCACCAGCAGGGACGACAGGGGAGACACTGAAGCTTTCTTT
clone size: NA
D gene: TRBD1
J gene: TRBJ1-1
V gene: TRBV15

CDR3 protein: CSAPGTQETQYF
CDR3 DNA: TGCAGTGCCCCGGGAACCCAAGAGACCCAGTACTTC
clone size: NA
D gene: NA
J gene: TRBJ2-5
V gene: TRBV20-1

CDR3 protein: CATSDSKGQTITDTQYF
CDR3 DNA: TGTGCCACCAGTGATTCAAAGGGACAGACCATCACAGATACGCAGTATTTT
clone size: NA
D gene: TRBD1
J gene: TRBJ2-3
V gene: TRBV24-1

CDR3 protein: CATSSPPGNEQFF
CDR3 DNA: TGTGCCACCAGCAGTCCCCCTGGCAATGAGCAGTTCTTC
clone size: NA
D gene: NA
J gene: TRBJ2-1
V gene: TRBV15

CDR3 protein: CASSPDYEQYF
CDR3 DNA: TGTGCCAGCAGCCCGGACTACGAGCAGTACTTC
clone size: NA
D gene: NA
J gene: TRBJ2-7
V gene: TRBV7-9

CDR3 protein: CASSSGTGNEKLFF
CDR3 DNA: TGTGCCAGCAGCTCGGGGACAGGGAATGAAAAACTGTTTTTT
clone size: few
D gene: TRBD1
J gene: TRBJ1-4
V gene: TRBV9

CDR3 protein: CASSYGRRDGYTF
CDR3 DNA: TGTGCCAGCAGTTACGGCCGCCGGGATGGCTACACCTTC
clone size: NA
D gene: NA
J gene: TRBJ1-2
V gene: TRBV6-5

CDR3 protein: CASSLAPREGNQPQHF
CDR3 DNA: TGTGCCAGCAGCTTAGCGCCCAGGGAGGGAAATCAGCCCCAGCATTTT
clone size: NA
D gene: NA
J gene: TRBJ1-5
V gene: TRBV7-6

CDR3 protein: CASSLTGGVYEQYF
CDR3 DNA: TGTGCCAGCAGTTTAACAGGGGGCGTTTACGAGCAGTACTTC
clone size: NA
D gene: TRBD1
J gene: TRBJ2-7
V gene: TRBV27

CDR3 protein: CASSPNGGAYEQYF
CDR3 DNA: TGTGCCAGCAGCCCTAATGGGGGGGCCTACGAGCAGTACTTC
clone size: NA
D gene: TRBD2
J gene: TRBJ2-7
V gene: TRBV4-2

CDR3 protein: CSANEEAGYNSPLHF
CDR3 DNA: TGCAGTGCTAACGAGGAAGCAGGCTATAATTCACCCCTCCACTTT
clone size: NA
D gene: NA
J gene: TRBJ1-6
V gene: TRBV20-1

CDR3 protein: CASSVAGGAGVNTEAFF
CDR3 DNA: TGTGCCAGCAGCGTAGCCGGGGGGGCCGGAGTGAACACTGAAGCTTTCTTT
clone size: once
D gene: NA
J gene: TRBJ1-1
V gene: TRBV9

CDR3 protein: CASSFGTPNTGELFF
CDR3 DNA: TGCGCCAGCAGCTTCGGGACACCGAACACCGGGGAGCTGTTTTTT
clone size: NA
D gene: NA
J gene: TRBJ2-2
V gene: TRBV4-3

CDR3 protein: CASSLGRTDYGYTF
CDR3 DNA: TGTGCCAGCAGCTTAGGAAGGACAGACTATGGCTACACCTTC
clone size: NA
D gene: NA
J gene: TRBJ1-2
V gene: TRBV13

CDR3 protein: CAWSNVYSYNEQFF
CDR3 DNA: TGTGCCTGGAGTAACGTTTACTCCTACAATGAGCAGTTCTTC
clone size: NA
D gene: NA
J gene: TRBJ2-1
V gene: TRBV30

CDR3 protein: CASSFPTEAFF
CDR3 DNA: TGTGCCAGCAGTTTCCCCACTGAAGCTTTCTTT
clone size: few
D gene: NA
J gene: TRBJ1-1
V gene: TRBV28

CDR3 protein: CASSLPNGEETQYF
CDR3 DNA: TGTGCCAGCAGCTTACCAAACGGGGAAGAGACCCAGTACTTC
clone size: NA
D gene: NA
J gene: TRBJ2-5
V gene: TRBV7-8

CDR3 protein: CASSFRQSSGANVLTF
CDR3 DNA: TGTGCCAGCAGCTTTCGACAGAGCTCTGGGGCCAACGTCCTGACTTTC
clone size: NA
D gene: NA
J gene: TRBJ2-6
V gene: TRBV9

CDR3 protein: CASSLEGGGSGNTIYF
CDR3 DNA: TGTGCCAGCAGCTTAGAAGGGGGAGGCTCTGGAAACACCATATATTTT
clone size: NA
D gene: NA
J gene: TRBJ1-3
V gene: TRBV13

CDR3 protein: CASSVGVVRANTGELFF
CDR3 DNA: TGTGCCAGCAGCGTAGGGGTCGTCCGTGCGAACACCGGGGAGCTGTTTTTT
clone size: NA
D gene: NA
J gene: TRBJ2-2
V gene: TRBV9

CDR3 protein: CASSYRPGAPQETQYF
CDR3 DNA: TGTGCCAGCAGTTACCGACCGGGAGCCCCTCAAGAGACCCAGTACTTC
clone size: NA
D gene: NA
J gene: TRBJ2-5
V gene: TRBV6-6

CDR3 protein: CASRPGLAGEFGTQYF
CDR3 DNA: TGTGCCAGCAGACCGGGACTAGCGGGGGAATTTGGTACGCAGTATTTT
clone size: NA
D gene: TRBD2
J gene: TRBJ2-3
V gene: TRBV7-9

CDR3 protein: CASSLGGAGVQFF
CDR3 DNA: TGTGCCAGCAGCTTAGGGGGGGCGGGAGTGCAGTTCTTC
clone size: NA
D gene: NA
J gene: TRBJ2-1
V gene: TRBV7-6

CDR3 protein: CASSTSREQYF
CDR3 DNA: TGTGCCAGTAGTACCTCACGAGAGCAGTACTTC
clone size: NA
D gene: NA
J gene: TRBJ2-7
V gene: TRBV19

CDR3 protein: CASSPSVNTGELFF
CDR3 DNA: TGCGCCAGCAGCCCTAGCGTGAACACCGGGGAGCTGTTTTTT
clone size: NA
D gene: NA
J gene: TRBJ2-2
V gene: TRBV4-3

CDR3 protein: CASSLVLGSTEAFF
CDR3 DNA: TGTGCCAGCAGCTTGGTGCTGGGTAGCACTGAAGCTTTCTTT
clone size: NA
D gene: NA
J gene: TRBJ1-1
V gene: TRBV7-9

CDR3 protein: CASSYSDTYEQYF
CDR3 DNA: TGTGCCAGCAGTTACTCGGACACCTACGAGCAGTACTTC
clone size: NA
D gene: NA
J gene: TRBJ2-7
V gene: TRBV6-2/TRBV6-3

CDR3 protein: CASSSPPQGNTQYF
CDR3 DNA: TGTGCCAGCAGTTCGCCTCCACAGGGGAATACGCAGTATTTT
clone size: NA
D gene: TRBD1
J gene: TRBJ2-3
V gene: TRBV28

CDR3 protein: CASSVHVLFPTTKQYF
CDR3 DNA: TGTGCCAGCAGCGTCCACGTTCTCTTTCCTACTACGAAGCAGTACTTC
clone size: few
D gene: NA
J gene: TRBJ2-7
V gene: TRBV13

CDR3 protein: CSVETGYEQYF
CDR3 DNA: TGCAGCGTTGAAACGGGTTACGAGCAGTACTTC
clone size: NA
D gene: NA
J gene: TRBJ2-7
V gene: TRBV29-1

CDR3 protein: CASSPGPSYNEQFF
CDR3 DNA: TGCGCCAGCAGCCCCGGGCCTTCCTACAATGAGCAGTTCTTC
clone size: NA
D gene: NA
J gene: TRBJ2-1
V gene: TRBV4-1

CDR3 protein: CSARDPSFGGNEQFF
CDR3 DNA: TGCAGTGCTAGAGACCCCTCCTTCGGGGGCAATGAGCAGTTCTTC
clone size: NA
D gene: NA
J gene: TRBJ2-1
V gene: TRBV20-1